The sequence of this T cell receptor (beta chain) was determined in a study of shared clonotypes between healthy human individuals. Whole-study findings and limits: For sorted subsets, rarefaction showed incomplete sequencing despite large depth.

With regard to this clone: Its antigen is unidentified. The sample holds other DNA sequences that translate to the same CDR3.

From germline, CDR1 is SEHNR and CDR2 FQNEAQ (reference sequence). The V end was cut by 2 bases, the J end by 4 bases, with 3 bases between. This CDR3 contains 12 residues. The deep-level immunoSEQ assay was used. TCRdb's copy holds only in-frame clones and misses some; the assay was immunoSEQ multiplex PCR. The repertoire has 2,500,000 or so clones, roughly 93% of them found once; the top ten carry about 0.39%. A CD45RA+ naive subset and a CD45RA-negative memory subset were split from CD4+ cells. This clonotype was sampled from a young man in good health. Some clones in this sample may be carry-over from other donors' samples. The chain employs TRBV7-9 and TRBJ1-3; no definite D call. Sequenced input: naive CD4+ T cells from PBMCs. As for subset: CD45RA+ positively selected. CDR3 protein: CASSLLGNTIYF. CDR3 nucleotide sequence: TGTGCCAGCAGCTTACTGGGAAACACCATATATTTT.